What follows describes a single T cell receptor (beta chain). The antigen is undetermined. This sample stems from a study of T cell repertoires in cytomegalovirus infection. Study-wide background: Carrying CMV and the relevant HLA type showed in public TCR beta signatures.

TCRdb reprocessed the reads with MiXCR, giving one entry per CDR3 protein. Here the sample spans roughly 350,000 distinct CDR3 sequences, about 32% being singletons. Trimming stripped 4 bases from V and 5 bases from J, with 7 bases between. Germline assignment: CDR1 ENHRY and CDR2 SYGVKD. The CDR3 extends over 12 amino acids. The clonotype comes from a human donor in good health (CMV status not recorded). Some clones in this sample may be carry-over from other donors' samples. The sample consisted of cultured PBMCs, taken from culture after CMV antigen stimulation. This chain uses TRBV10-3 with TRBJ2-3; D remains ambiguous. CDR3 region: CAISASIDTQYF. CDR3 in DNA: TGTGCCATCAGTGCCTCGATAGATACGCAGTATTTT.